This entry describes one T cell receptor beta chain. Its antigen is unidentified. The data are from a study of tumor-infiltrating lymphocytes in localized non-small cell lung cancer. Study background: Several tumor histologies, both smoking statuses, and some post-neoadjuvant chemotherapy samples were included.

Libraries were prepared by immunoSEQ multiplex PCR; TCRdb keeps only in-frame clonotypes and omits some of them. The sample comprises some 15,000 clones, roughly three quarters of which are singletons, and around 5.2% rests with the top ten. Study outcomes and limitations: Immunotypes IM1 and IM2 had similar TCR-derived T-cell fractions.

The material sequenced was lung tumor tissue. The source is a human donor with non-small cell lung cancer.

CDR3 loop: CSVEVILTDTQYF. CDR3 DNA sequence: TGCAGCGTTGAAGTCATCCTCACAGATACGCAGTATTTT. The rearrangement links TRBV29-1 to TRBJ2-3, with D hard to call. The CDR3 sequence is 13 residues long. The germline V and J ends were trimmed by 1 base and 2 bases, with 7 bases remaining between them. CDR1 and CDR2 from the germline V gene are SQVTM and ANQGSEA.